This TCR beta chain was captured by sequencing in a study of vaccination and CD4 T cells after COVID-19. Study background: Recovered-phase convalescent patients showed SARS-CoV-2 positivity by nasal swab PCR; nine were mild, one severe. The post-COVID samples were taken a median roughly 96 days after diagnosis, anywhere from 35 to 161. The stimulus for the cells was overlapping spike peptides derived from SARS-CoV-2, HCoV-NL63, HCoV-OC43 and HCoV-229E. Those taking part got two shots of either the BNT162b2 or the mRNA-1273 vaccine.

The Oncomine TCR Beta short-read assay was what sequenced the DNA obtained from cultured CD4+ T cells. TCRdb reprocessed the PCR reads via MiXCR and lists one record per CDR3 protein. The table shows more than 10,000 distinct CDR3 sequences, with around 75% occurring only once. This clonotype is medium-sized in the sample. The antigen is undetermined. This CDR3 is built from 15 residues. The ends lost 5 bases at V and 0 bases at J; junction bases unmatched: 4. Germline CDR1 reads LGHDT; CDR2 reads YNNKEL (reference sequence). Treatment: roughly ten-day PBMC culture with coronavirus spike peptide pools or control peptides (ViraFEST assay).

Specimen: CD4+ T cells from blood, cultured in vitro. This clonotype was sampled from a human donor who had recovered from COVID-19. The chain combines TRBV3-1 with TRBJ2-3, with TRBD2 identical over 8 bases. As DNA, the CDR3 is TGTGCCAGCAGCGGCCTAGCGGGTAGCACAGATACGCAGTATTTT. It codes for CASSGLAGSTDTQYF.